This T cell receptor (beta chain) was found in a study of OX40 agonist ivuxolimab in advanced cancers. Clones were sequenced by immunoSEQ multiplex PCR, and TCRdb holds only the in-frame ones, with some missing. Seen here are more than 70,000 clones, 65% to 90% observed once, and the top ten hold about 0.49%. The TCR comes from an adult with an advanced solid tumor such as melanoma, head and neck, liver or kidney cancer. Sequenced material: CD4+ or CD8+ T cells sorted from blood, taken in a trial of the OX40 agonist ivuxolimab.

The CDR3 DNA sequence: TGTGCCTGGAGTGTCCTAGGGTCCGGGGAGCTGTTTTTT. It encodes CAWSVLGSGELFF. The gene calls are TRBV30 and TRBJ2-2; the D is unclear. V shed 0 bases and J shed 6 bases, with 8 bases lying between them. The CDR3 totals 13 residues. Germline CDR1 reads GTSNPN; CDR2 reads SVGIG (reference sequence).